This T cell receptor (beta chain) was recorded in a study of tumor and adjacent non-tumor tissue in lung cancer. This sample's RNA came from whole unsorted tissue. Distant lung tissue was collected more than 3 cm away from the tumor edge. Three rounds of nested PCR, following a modified ARM-PCR protocol, produced the TCRbeta library. TCRdb recomputed calls from the multiplex PCR reads with MiXCR, one row per CDR3 protein. The sample lists about 110,000 distinct CDR3 sequences, over 55% seen once, with under 20% in the top ten. The length of the CDR3 is 13 residues. In germline, CDR1 is LNHNV, CDR2 YYDKDF (reference sequence). V lost 0 bases and J 2 bases, leaving 4 bases between the germline ends.

This sequence originates from a man between 60 and 70 years old with non-small cell lung cancer. V is TRBV15 and J is TRBJ1-2; D is undetermined. The specimen sequenced was distant non-tumor lung tissue. CDR3 nucleotide sequence: TGTGCCACCAGCAGAGAGGGCAACTATGGCTACACCTTC. Translated: CATSREGNYGYTF.